This is a list of T cell receptor beta chains from one sample in a study of monozygotic twins with inflammatory bowel disease. TCRdb re-analyzed the 5' RACE reads; it lists each CDR3 protein once, without DNA. Its listing shows about 160,000 distinct CDR3 sequences. Sequencing was carried out using blood. The receptors come from a human donor with ulcerative colitis or Crohn's disease, or a healthy co-twin of an affected twin (not recorded which). CDR3s include the opening cysteine and the closing phenylalanine or tryptophan.

j_gene: TRBJ2-1
v_gene: TRBV7-2
CDR3aa: CASSFDSDPYNEQFF

j_gene: TRBJ1-4
v_gene: TRBV20-1
CDR3aa: CSARESTNEKLFF

j_gene: TRBJ1-1
v_gene: TRBV16
CDR3aa: CASSQTVGQGDTEAFF

j_gene: TRBJ1-3
v_gene: TRBV29-1
CDR3aa: CSVGQGAGNTIYF

j_gene: TRBJ2-7
v_gene: TRBV5-1
CDR3aa: CASSFSVGEQYF

j_gene: TRBJ2-3
v_gene: TRBV5-1
CDR3aa: CASSLYRVGTDTQYF

j_gene: TRBJ1-1
v_gene: TRBV5-1
CDR3aa: CASSFGGQVGEAFF

j_gene: TRBJ1-2
v_gene: TRBV29-1
CDR3aa: CSVPGEGVYGYTF

j_gene: TRBJ1-6
v_gene: TRBV5-1
CDR3aa: CASSPRADYNSPLHF

j_gene: TRBJ1-1
v_gene: TRBV18
CDR3aa: CASSQNRQQNTEAFF

j_gene: TRBJ2-5
v_gene: TRBV6-6
CDR3aa: CAGSPEETQYF

j_gene: TRBJ1-5
v_gene: TRBV10-2
CDR3aa: CASSDGPEGSNQPQHF

j_gene: TRBJ1-1
v_gene: TRBV20-1
CDR3aa: CSAPGGQTLNTEAFF

j_gene: TRBJ2-3
v_gene: TRBV20-1
CDR3aa: CSAQLLTSTDTQYF

j_gene: TRBJ2-1
v_gene: TRBV27
CDR3aa: CASRLLVQGAYNEQFF

j_gene: TRBJ2-3
v_gene: TRBV10-3
CDR3aa: CAIRVELSTDTQYF

j_gene: TRBJ2-5
v_gene: TRBV20-1
CDR3aa: CSAQALSLGLAGAETQYF

j_gene: TRBJ1-1
v_gene: TRBV29-1
CDR3aa: CSVEGTANTEAFF

j_gene: TRBJ1-6
v_gene: TRBV5-5
CDR3aa: CASSHLIRGQKGSPLHF

j_gene: TRBJ1-1
v_gene: TRBV7-2
CDR3aa: CASSRRHGNTEAFF

j_gene: TRBJ2-5
v_gene: TRBV24-1
CDR3aa: CATSDYGGGETQYF

j_gene: TRBJ1-2
v_gene: TRBV27
CDR3aa: CASSLFQGYGYTF

j_gene: TRBJ1-5
v_gene: TRBV28
CDR3aa: CASTGGFGPQHF

j_gene: TRBJ1-1
v_gene: TRBV6-5
CDR3aa: CASSSQDRMTEAFF

j_gene: TRBJ1-1
v_gene: TRBV29-1
CDR3aa: CSVEERNTEAFF

j_gene: TRBJ1-4
v_gene: TRBV3-1
CDR3aa: CASSPLQGGEKLFF

j_gene: TRBJ2-3
v_gene: TRBV7-8
CDR3aa: CASSTGRQKTDTQYF

j_gene: TRBJ2-1
v_gene: TRBV24-1
CDR3aa: CATSDSGTSGTPSSYNEQFF

j_gene: TRBJ1-1
v_gene: TRBV30
CDR3aa: CACEQNMNTEAFF

j_gene: TRBJ2-7
v_gene: TRBV7-2
CDR3aa: CASSLGPGSSYEQYF

j_gene: TRBJ2-2
v_gene: TRBV4-3
CDR3aa: CASSPPGLENTGELFF

j_gene: TRBJ1-1
v_gene: TRBV19
CDR3aa: CASNIGYTEAFF

j_gene: TRBJ2-2
v_gene: TRBV10-3
CDR3aa: CAIRGQGGNTGELFF

j_gene: TRBJ1-1
v_gene: TRBV9
CDR3aa: CASSGYDTQAEAFF

j_gene: TRBJ2-1
v_gene: TRBV27
CDR3aa: CASSHLGGEQFF

j_gene: TRBJ2-7
v_gene: TRBV4-2
CDR3aa: CASSDRTYGTSGRGSYEQYF

j_gene: TRBJ2-3
v_gene: TRBV20-1
CDR3aa: CSASPTRGGLADTQYF

j_gene: TRBJ1-1
v_gene: TRBV5-1
CDR3aa: CASSPGDRGRRNTEAFF

j_gene: TRBJ2-5
v_gene: TRBV24-1
CDR3aa: CATSDGGTGNQETQYF

j_gene: TRBJ2-7
v_gene: TRBV11-2
CDR3aa: CASSLEYGAEQYF

j_gene: TRBJ2-3
v_gene: TRBV19
CDR3aa: CASADHVFGDTQYF

j_gene: TRBJ2-1
v_gene: TRBV18
CDR3aa: CASSPGEEYYNEQFF

j_gene: TRBJ1-2
v_gene: TRBV15
CDR3aa: CATSGPTNYGYTF

j_gene: TRBJ1-2
v_gene: TRBV25-1
CDR3aa: CASSDGGRSYGYTF

j_gene: TRBJ1-2
v_gene: TRBV7-9
CDR3aa: CASSLASGGYTF

j_gene: TRBJ1-1
v_gene: TRBV5-6
CDR3aa: CASSLDRLRMNTEAFF

j_gene: TRBJ2-7
v_gene: TRBV29-1
CDR3aa: CSVEVKGAGDEQYF